The clone carrying this T cell receptor (beta chain) came up once. This entry belongs to a study of blood T cell repertoires in COVID-19. The CDR3 is made up of 15 amino acids. Trimming removed 2 bases at V and 0 bases at J, with 8 bases between. The germline CDR1 and CDR2 sequences are SGHVS and FQNEAQ. Data came from immunoSEQ multiplex PCR; TCRdb stores just in-frame clones and leaves some out. Among around 140,000 clones listed, 85% to 90% were seen once. The source material was peripheral blood. The sequence derives from a man aged 80 or over with acute or convalescent COVID-19. The rearrangement uses TRBV7-8 and TRBJ1-5; D might be TRBD1 (6 bases). The CDR3 protein is CASSLWTDSNQPQHF. CDR3 coding DNA: TGTGCCAGCAGCTTATGGACAGATAGCAATCAGCCCCAGCATTTT.